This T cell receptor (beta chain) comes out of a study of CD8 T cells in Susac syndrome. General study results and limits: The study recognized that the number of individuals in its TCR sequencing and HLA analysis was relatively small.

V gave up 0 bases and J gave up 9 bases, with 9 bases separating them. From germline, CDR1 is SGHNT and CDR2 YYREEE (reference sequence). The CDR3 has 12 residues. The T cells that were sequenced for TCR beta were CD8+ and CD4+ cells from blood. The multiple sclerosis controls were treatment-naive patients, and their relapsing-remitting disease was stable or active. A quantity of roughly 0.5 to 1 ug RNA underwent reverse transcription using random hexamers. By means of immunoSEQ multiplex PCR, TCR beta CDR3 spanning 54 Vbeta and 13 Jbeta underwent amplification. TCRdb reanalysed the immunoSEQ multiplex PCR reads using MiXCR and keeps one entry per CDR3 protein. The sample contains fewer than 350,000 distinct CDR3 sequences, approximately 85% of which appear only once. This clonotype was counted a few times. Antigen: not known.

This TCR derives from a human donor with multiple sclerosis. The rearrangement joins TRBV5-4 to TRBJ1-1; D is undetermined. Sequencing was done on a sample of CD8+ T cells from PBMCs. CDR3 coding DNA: TGTGCCAGCAGCTTGGCAGTATCCCAAGCTTTCTTT. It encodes CASSLAVSQAFF.